This T cell receptor (beta chain) originates from a study of a mutant IDH1 vaccine in newly diagnosed glioma (dated by TCRdb to the early 2020s). Study-level background: In the chemotherapy-containing groups, vaccination started alongside temozolomide cycles, whereas in patients who had radiotherapy alone it started 4-6 weeks after radiotherapy. Of the 25 to 40 patients who were treated, around 60% were male and around 40% were female, and the mean age was roughly 40 years. For exploratory analyses, under 30 treated patients had longitudinal TCRB deep sequencing done wherever samples were available. Prior to enrollment, patients had been given standard therapy consisting of radiotherapy alone, temozolomide alone, or radiochemotherapy with temozolomide, with the combination given to most patients. Visit V12 was the week-35 safety follow-up and visit V13 was the week-47 end of study. Peripheral blood samples were drawn at six visits, namely V03 (baseline), V05, V07, V10, V12 and V13.

This specimen's time point label, per the study, means: week 35, safety follow-up. A 20-mer mutant IDH1 peptide at 300 micrograms in Montanide made up each vaccine dose, which was injected subcutaneously together with topical imiquimod. Across visits V03 through V10, patients got a total of eight vaccinations, given in weeks 1, 3, 5, 7, 11, 15, 19 and 23. Donors had newly diagnosed WHO grade 3 or 4 IDH1-mutant astrocytomas with loss of nuclear ATRX. The samples were drawn from NOA16, a multicentre, single-arm, open-label phase I trial in Germany that tested a mutant IDH1 peptide vaccine in humans for the first time. The DNeasy Blood and Tissue Kit was used to extract genomic DNA from EDTA blood for TCRB sequencing. In regard to this clone: This clone's antigen is unknown. Base qualities are not at hand, and no much larger clone is one base apart.

Based on the germline V gene (reference sequence), the CDR1 and CDR2 sequences are MNHNY and SVGAGI. The CDR3 sequence holds 16 residues, the cysteine and phenylalanine included. Left in the record is the CDR3 DNA by itself, 48 bases read in frame from the first base. At the junction V is shortened by 4 bases and J by 4 bases; bases outside the gene matches: 7. Library method: the immunoSEQ multiplex PCR assay. The hsTCRB Kit was used according to the manufacturer's protocol to amplify rearranged TCR beta chain sequences. TCRB libraries were sequenced on an Illumina MiSeq. The authors' analysis ran thus. The proprietary platform of the kit vendor was used for demultiplexing, trimming and gene mapping. TCRdb holds this immuneACCESS table with in-frame rearrangements only. Some clones are missing; in checked studies, unresolved V genes explain under half, and the rest has no known cause. V and J calls and clone size are given by that table; D and trimming were obtained from the DNA. Recorded for this sample are more than 25,000 clones; 60% to 85% of them occurred a single time. The ten most abundant clones make up about 9.3% of the sample.

The research as a whole found: PBMC samples for TCRB deep sequencing were selected based on availability. Across multiple MHC alleles, vaccine-induced immune responses were seen in around 94% of patients. Pseudoprogression seemed to be unrelated to changes in the top peripheral T cell clonotypes found by TCRB sequencing. It was noted by the authors that analyses of patient blood samples could not be reproduced owing to sample limitations.

This clonotype originated in a woman in her twenties or thirties with glioma. Some clones in this sample may be carry-over from other donors' samples. The chain uses TRBV6-6 and TRBJ2-1, with 10 junctional bases fitting TRBD1. Sequencing was performed on PBMCs, taken from a glioma patient whose treatment included an IDH1 peptide vaccine. The CDR3: CASSLSPGQGYNEQFF. The DNA sequence reads TGTGCCAGCAGTTTGTCTCCGGGACAGGGGTACAATGAGCAGTTCTTC.